The rows below give T cell receptor beta chains drawn from one sample of a study of tumour-infiltrating T cells in Burkitt lymphoma. The assay was immunoSEQ multiplex PCR, and TCRdb's table has in-frame clones only and misses some. The data hold some 15,000 clones, with about 30% observed a single time. Material for sequencing was tumor tissue. Receptors originate from a human donor with diffuse large B-cell lymphoma. CDR3s include the opening cysteine and the closing phenylalanine or tryptophan. The order of the fields is clone size, D gene, J gene, V gene, CDR3 protein, CDR3 DNA. The D gene is left open where the match is weak. Some rows mark clone size as missing; the rest say once, few, many or name a class of expanded clone.

clone size: .; D gene: TRBD2; J gene: TRBJ2-1; V gene: TRBV19; CDR3 protein: CASNPTSGRYNEQFF; CDR3 DNA: TGTGCCTCCAACCCGACTAGCGGGAGGTACAATGAGCAGTTCTTC
clone size: .; D gene: .; J gene: TRBJ2-7; V gene: TRBV11-2; CDR3 protein: CASSLEQTEWAYEQYF; CDR3 DNA: TGTGCCAGCAGCTTAGAACAGACAGAGTGGGCCTACGAGCAGTACTTC
clone size: .; D gene: .; J gene: TRBJ1-3; V gene: TRBV5-6; CDR3 protein: CASSIGDGNTIYF; CDR3 DNA: TGTGCCAGCAGCATAGGGGACGGAAACACCATATATTTT
clone size: few; D gene: TRBD2; J gene: TRBJ2-4; V gene: TRBV27; CDR3 protein: CASSQREGDIQYF; CDR3 DNA: TGTGCCAGCAGCCAGCGGGAGGGGGACATTCAGTACTTC
clone size: .; D gene: TRBD2; J gene: TRBJ2-2; V gene: TRBV30; CDR3 protein: CAWSVLGLAGLGELFF; CDR3 DNA: TGTGCCTGGAGTGTACTGGGACTAGCGGGACTCGGGGAGCTGTTTTTT
clone size: .; D gene: TRBD2; J gene: TRBJ2-3; V gene: TRBV5-1; CDR3 protein: CASSFRLADHNTDTQYF; CDR3 DNA: TGCGCCAGCAGCTTTAGACTAGCGGATCATAACACGGATACGCAGTATTTT
clone size: .; D gene: TRBD1; J gene: TRBJ1-2; V gene: TRBV6-5; CDR3 protein: CASSYSTGYGYTF; CDR3 DNA: TGTGCCAGCAGTTACTCGACAGGGTATGGCTACACCTTC
clone size: .; D gene: .; J gene: TRBJ1-1; V gene: TRBV20-1; CDR3 protein: CSAREPEAFF; CDR3 DNA: TGCAGTGCTAGAGAACCTGAAGCTTTCTTT
clone size: few; D gene: .; J gene: TRBJ1-5; V gene: TRBV19; CDR3 protein: CASNPGSSNQPQHF; CDR3 DNA: TGTGCCAGTAACCCAGGGAGTAGCAATCAGCCCCAGCATTTT
clone size: .; D gene: TRBD2; J gene: TRBJ2-7; V gene: TRBV5-4; CDR3 protein: CASSLGGSGRGYEQYF; CDR3 DNA: TGTGCCAGCAGCTTGGGGGGTAGCGGGAGAGGTTACGAGCAGTACTTC
clone size: .; D gene: .; J gene: TRBJ2-1; V gene: TRBV6-1; CDR3 protein: CASSVGDFNNEQFF; CDR3 DNA: TGTGCCAGCAGTGTGGGGGATTTTAACAATGAGCAGTTCTTC
clone size: few; D gene: TRBD2; J gene: TRBJ2-5; V gene: TRBV2; CDR3 protein: CASRGGQETQYF; CDR3 DNA: TGTGCCTCCCGGGGGGGGCAAGAGACCCAGTACTTC
clone size: .; D gene: TRBD2; J gene: TRBJ2-3; V gene: TRBV7-7; CDR3 protein: CASSPLAGSTDTQYF; CDR3 DNA: TGTGCTAGCAGCCCACTAGCGGGGAGCACAGATACGCAGTATTTT
clone size: .; D gene: TRBD1; J gene: TRBJ1-5; V gene: TRBV2; CDR3 protein: CASMKDRGPHQPQHF; CDR3 DNA: TGTGCCAGCATGAAGGACAGGGGCCCTCATCAGCCCCAGCATTTT
clone size: .; D gene: .; J gene: TRBJ2-5; V gene: TRBV5-4; CDR3 protein: CASSSARGGQETQYF; CDR3 DNA: TGTGCCAGCAGCTCGGCCCGGGGCGGCCAAGAGACCCAGTACTTC
clone size: .; D gene: .; J gene: TRBJ1-5; V gene: TRBV18; CDR3 protein: CASSLDRNNQPQHF; CDR3 DNA: TGTGCCAGCTCACTCGACAGGAACAATCAGCCCCAGCATTTT
clone size: few; D gene: .; J gene: TRBJ2-1; V gene: TRBV6-5; CDR3 protein: CASSQGSSYNEQFF; CDR3 DNA: TGTGCCAGCAGTCAGGGGAGTTCCTACAATGAGCAGTTCTTC
clone size: few; D gene: TRBD1; J gene: TRBJ2-1; V gene: TRBV12-5; CDR3 protein: CASTDRDNEQFF; CDR3 DNA: TGTGCTAGTACGGACAGGGACAATGAGCAGTTCTTC
clone size: .; D gene: TRBD1; J gene: TRBJ1-4; V gene: TRBV19; CDR3 protein: CASSDDRVSEKLFF; CDR3 DNA: TGTGCCAGTAGTGACGACAGGGTCAGTGAAAAACTGTTTTTT
clone size: .; D gene: TRBD2; J gene: TRBJ2-5; V gene: TRBV30; CDR3 protein: CAWSLSGSRSETQYF; CDR3 DNA: TGTGCCTGGAGCCTTAGCGGGAGTCGGTCAGAGACCCAGTACTTC
clone size: .; D gene: .; J gene: TRBJ1-4; V gene: TRBV6-5; CDR3 protein: CASSSQAGKLFF; CDR3 DNA: TGTGCCAGCAGTTCACAGGCGGGAAAACTGTTTTTT
clone size: .; D gene: .; J gene: TRBJ1-3; V gene: TRBV19; CDR3 protein: CASSIDPGAGNTIYF; CDR3 DNA: TGTGCCAGTAGTATAGATCCGGGGGCTGGAAACACCATATATTTT
clone size: few; D gene: .; J gene: TRBJ1-1; V gene: TRBV29-1; CDR3 protein: CSVAGVGSTEAFF; CDR3 DNA: TGCAGCGTTGCAGGTGTGGGGAGCACTGAAGCTTTCTTT
clone size: few; D gene: .; J gene: TRBJ2-3; V gene: TRBV19; CDR3 protein: CASGATGTDTQYF; CDR3 DNA: TGTGCCAGCGGAGCTACTGGGACAGATACGCAGTATTTT
clone size: few; D gene: .; J gene: TRBJ1-2; V gene: TRBV6-6; CDR3 protein: CASSSDGGGYTF; CDR3 DNA: TGTGCCAGCAGTTCCGATGGAGGTGGCTACACCTTC
clone size: .; D gene: .; J gene: TRBJ1-2; V gene: TRBV6-5; CDR3 protein: CASSPTQGNYGYTF; CDR3 DNA: TGTGCCAGCAGTCCCACCCAGGGAAACTATGGCTACACCTTC
clone size: .; D gene: .; J gene: TRBJ2-3; V gene: TRBV19; CDR3 protein: CASSNNRDSTDTQYF; CDR3 DNA: TGTGCCAGTAGTAACAACCGGGACTCCACAGATACGCAGTATTTT
clone size: few; D gene: .; J gene: TRBJ1-5; V gene: TRBV4-1; CDR3 protein: CASSQVWSGNQPQHF; CDR3 DNA: TGCGCCAGCAGCCAAGTTTGGAGTGGCAATCAGCCCCAGCATTTT
clone size: .; D gene: TRBD2; J gene: TRBJ2-7; V gene: TRBV4-2; CDR3 protein: CASSQDWGEGLYEQYF; CDR3 DNA: TGTGCCAGCAGCCAAGATTGGGGGGAGGGACTATACGAGCAGTACTTC
clone size: few; D gene: TRBD2; J gene: TRBJ2-7; V gene: TRBV27; CDR3 protein: CASRPLSGNPYEQYF; CDR3 DNA: TGTGCCAGCAGACCCCTTAGCGGGAATCCCTACGAGCAGTACTTC
clone size: few; D gene: TRBD1; J gene: TRBJ1-1; V gene: TRBV10-3; CDR3 protein: CAISESIPWTGVNTEAFF; CDR3 DNA: TGTGCCATCAGTGAGTCGATCCCCTGGACAGGGGTGAACACTGAAGCTTTCTTT
clone size: .; D gene: .; J gene: TRBJ2-2; V gene: TRBV27; CDR3 protein: CATRGVLRGGELFF; CDR3 DNA: TGTGCCACACGGGGGGTGCTCAGGGGTGGGGAGCTGTTTTTT
clone size: once; D gene: TRBD2; J gene: TRBJ2-3; V gene: TRBV28; CDR3 protein: CASSVGTSGRSTDTQYF; CDR3 DNA: TGTGCCAGCAGTGTAGGGACTAGCGGGAGGAGTACAGATACGCAGTATTTT
clone size: few; D gene: .; J gene: TRBJ2-7; V gene: TRBV4-1; CDR3 protein: CASSQDWGSEQYF; CDR3 DNA: TGCGCCAGCAGCCAAGATTGGGGCAGCGAGCAGTACTTC
clone size: few; D gene: .; J gene: TRBJ1-1; V gene: TRBV19; CDR3 protein: CASSTPRNTEAFF; CDR3 DNA: TGTGCCAGTAGCACCCCGCGGAACACTGAAGCTTTCTTT
clone size: .; D gene: .; J gene: TRBJ2-7; V gene: TRBV7-9; CDR3 protein: CASSLVDGEQYF; CDR3 DNA: TGTGCCAGCAGCTTGGTAGACGGGGAGCAGTACTTC
clone size: .; D gene: TRBD1; J gene: TRBJ1-1; V gene: TRBV28; CDR3 protein: CASSLGTVNTEAFF; CDR3 DNA: TGTGCCAGCAGTTTAGGGACAGTGAACACTGAAGCTTTCTTT